This TCR beta chain is drawn from a study of vaccination and CD4 T cells after COVID-19. Findings and limits, study-wide: Convalescent patients studied were relatively few, and early post-infection timepoints were absent.

Cultured CD4+ T cells had their DNA profiled by the Oncomine TCR Beta short-read assay. Each CDR3 protein is one row after TCRdb ran MiXCR on the PCR reads. Of over 15,000 distinct CDR3 sequences listed, more than 45% were seen once; the top ten hold less than 20%. Noted time point: late sampling 161 to 241 days after vaccination in a few convalescent patients. Treatment noted: 10-day PBMC culture with coronavirus spike peptide pools or control peptides (ViraFEST assay). V lost 6 bases and J lost 0, with 11 bases in between. CDR1 is DFQATT, CDR2 SNEGSKA, per germline (reference sequence). This CDR3 comprises 13 residues. This clonotype was counted a few times. Its target is not known.

Specimen: CD4+ T cells from blood, cultured in vitro, collected about 7 months after SARS-CoV-2 vaccination. The chain carries TRBV20-1 and TRBJ1-1; D unresolved. The TCR was taken from a human donor who had recovered from COVID-19. The CDR3 DNA reads TGCAGTGCCCCAGCCGTTATGAACACTGAAGCTTTCTTT. Amino acids: CSAPAVMNTEAFF.